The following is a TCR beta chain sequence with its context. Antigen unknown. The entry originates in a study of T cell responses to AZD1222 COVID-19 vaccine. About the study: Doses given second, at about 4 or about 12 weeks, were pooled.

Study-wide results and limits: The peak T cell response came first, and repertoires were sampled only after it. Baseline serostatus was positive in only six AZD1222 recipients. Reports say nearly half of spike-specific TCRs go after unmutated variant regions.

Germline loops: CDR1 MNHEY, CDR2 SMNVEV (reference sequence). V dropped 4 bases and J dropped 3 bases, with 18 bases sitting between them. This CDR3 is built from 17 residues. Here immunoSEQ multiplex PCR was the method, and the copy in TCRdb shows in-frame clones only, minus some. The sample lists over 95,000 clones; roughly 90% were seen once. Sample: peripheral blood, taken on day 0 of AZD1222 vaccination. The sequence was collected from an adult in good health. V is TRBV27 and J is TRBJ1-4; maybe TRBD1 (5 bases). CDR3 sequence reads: CASSSDPQAGSNEKLFF. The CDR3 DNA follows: TGTGCCAGCAGTTCGGACCCACAGGCTGGATCTAATGAAAAACTGTTTTTT.